This passage covers 14 T cell receptor beta chains from one sample sequenced in a study of shared clonotypes between healthy human individuals. Clones were sequenced by immunoSEQ multiplex PCR, and TCRdb holds only the in-frame ones, with some missing. The sample holds about 730,000 clones; 55% to 75% are singletons and the top ten take approximately 2%. The sequenced sample consisted of memory CD4+ T cells sorted from blood. The subset here: CD45RA-negative fraction. The receptors stem from a woman aged 25 to 39 in good health.

V is TRBV18 and J is TRBJ2-1, with D possibly matching TRBD1 (5 bases). The germline gives CDR1 KGHSH, CDR2 LQKENI. The CDR3 has 16 residues. With 3 bases removed from V and 7 bases from J, the gap between germline ends came to 19 bases. CDR3 region: CASSPIRAQGSNEQFF. In DNA form, the CDR3 reads TGTGCCAGCTCACCCATCAGGGCCCAAGGCTCAAATGAGCAGTTCTTC. Full variable domain (missing parts from reference TRBV18 and TRBJ2-1): NAGVMQNPRHLVRRRGQEARLRCSPMKGHSHVYWYRQLPEEGLKFMVYLQKENIIDESGMPKERFSAEFPKEGPSILRIQQVVRGDSAAYFCASSPIRAQGSNEQFFGPGTRLTVL.

The rearrangement joins TRBV28 to TRBJ2-7; possibly TRBD2 for D (6 bases). The CDR3 length is 15 residues. V was trimmed by 5 bases and J by 1 base, leaving 15 bases between them. Per germline, CDR1 MDHEN and CDR2 SYDVKM. Here the CDR3 reads CASSTAGLASYEQYF. The DNA of the CDR3 is TGTGCCAGCAGTACCGCGGGGCTAGCGTCCTACGAGCAGTACTTC.

The chain employs TRBV4-3 and TRBJ2-7; 8 nucleotides agree with TRBD2. Germline CDR1 LGHNA, CDR2 YSLEER. CDR3 length equals 15 residues. Trimming cost V 5 bases and J 3 bases; bases outside gene matches: 9. CDR3: CASSDGPGLGYEQYF. The CDR3 DNA is TGCGCCAGCAGCGACGGACCGGGACTAGGCTACGAGCAGTACTTC.

The chain joins TRBV28 to TRBJ2-2; 12 bases agree with TRBD1. Per germline, CDR1 MDHEN and CDR2 SYDVKM. Trimming at V came to 6 bases and at J to 6 bases, leaving 2 bases not matched to a gene. The length of the CDR3 is 14 residues. CDR3 in amino acids: CASRGQGASGELFF. In nucleotides, the CDR3 is TGTGCCAGCAGGGGACAGGGGGCTTCCGGGGAGCTGTTTTTT.

The J gene is TRBJ1-1, the V gene TRBV5-6, with no clear D. The ends were cut back, 2 bases at V and 7 bases at J, with 9 bases in the middle. The V gene's germline CDR1 is SGHDT and CDR2 YYEEEE. This CDR3 contains 12 residues. CDR3 sequence: CASSFRTGEAFF. For the CDR3, the DNA is TGTGCCAGCAGCTTCAGGACGGGTGAAGCTTTCTTT.

The genes are TRBV11-2 and TRBJ2-1, with D possibly TRBD2 on 6 matching bases. The CDR3 sequence is 13 residues long. Germline V lookup: CDR1 SGHAT, CDR2 FQNNGV. Trimming left V 7 bases short and J 4 bases short, with 11 bases between. CDR3 nucleotide sequence: TGTGCCAGCAATTTACGGGGGTACAATGAGCAGTTCTTC. Its protein is CASNLRGYNEQFF.

This clone occurred once. The rearrangement links TRBV10-3 to TRBJ2-7, with 7 bases lining up with TRBD2. The germline V gene has CDR1 ENHRY and CDR2 SYGVKD. The junction had 7 bases not matched to a gene; V was cut back by 6 bases and J by 2 bases. CDR3 length equals 14 residues. Here the CDR3 reads CAIRDGRSAYEQYF. The CDR3 DNA reads TGTGCCATCAGGGACGGGAGGAGCGCCTACGAGCAGTACTTC.

This clone turned up a few times. The chain joins TRBV27 to TRBJ2-7; unclear D gene. Per germline, CDR1 MNHEY and CDR2 SMNVEV (reference sequence). This CDR3 comprises 17 residues. The V end was cut by 0 bases, the J end by 4 bases, with 19 bases between. The CDR3 DNA is TGTGCCAGCAGTTTATCCCGACTCAACTCTCTACGGTACGAGCAGTACTTC. Encoded protein: CASSLSRLNSLRYEQYF.

This clone was seen ten or more times. The DNA for the CDR3 is TGTGCCAGCTCACCAGGAGGGGCGAGTCCGGGGGATGAAAAACTGTTTTTT. Its translation: CASSPGGASPGDEKLFF. J is TRBJ1-4 and V is TRBV18, with a possible D match to TRBD1 (5 bases). Trimming left V 2 bases short and J 6 bases short, with 19 bases between. The CDR3 is made up of 17 amino acids. Per the germline V gene, CDR1 is KGHSH and CDR2 is LQKENI.

J is TRBJ2-7 and V is TRBV7-9; tentatively, D is TRBD2 (5 bases). Germline V gene sequence: CDR1 SEHNR, CDR2 FQNEAQ (reference sequence). The CDR3 is made up of 13 amino acids. Trimming stripped 3 bases from V and 7 bases from J, with 13 bases between. Written as DNA, the CDR3 is TGTGCCAGCAGCTTGGCCGGGGTTCCTGAGCAGTACTTC. The encoded protein is CASSLAGVPEQYF.

The V gene is TRBV28, the J gene TRBJ1-5, with TRBD1 as a possible D gene (5 bases). CDR3 length: 14 amino acids. Looked up from germline, CDR1 is MDHEN and CDR2 is SYDVKM. Trimming took 7 bases from V and 2 from J, leaving 12 bases between them. This CDR3 is CASTRGGGNQPQHF. In DNA form, the CDR3 reads TGTGCCAGCACTCGGGGAGGGGGCAATCAGCCCCAGCATTTT.

Only a few counts were recorded for this clone. The V gene is TRBV2, the J gene TRBJ1-5; TRBD1 matches at 7 bases. CDR3 length equals 13 residues. Unmatched junction bases numbered 5, after V lost 6 bases and J lost 6 bases. In germline, CDR1 is SNHLY, CDR2 FYNNEI. The CDR3 protein is CASRGQESQPQHF. CDR3 nucleotides: TGTGCCAGCAGAGGACAGGAAAGTCAGCCCCAGCATTTT.

The V call is TRBV7-9, the J call TRBJ1-5; D is undetermined. From germline, CDR1 is SEHNR and CDR2 FQNEAQ (reference sequence). The CDR3 runs 17 residues. Trimming stripped 0 bases from V and 0 bases from J, with 12 bases between. As DNA, the CDR3 is TGTGCCAGCAGCTTAGCAGACGGACTCTATAGCAATCAGCCCCAGCATTTT. Its translation: CASSLADGLYSNQPQHF.

The chain has TRBV5-1 and TRBJ2-7, with 7 bases identical to TRBD2. CDR1 and CDR2 (germline): SGHRS, YFSETQ. Unmatched junction bases numbered 9, after V lost 4 bases and J lost 2 bases. CDR3 length: 15 residues. CDR3 in DNA: TGCGCCAGCAGCCTGGGGTGGGAGGGTGCCTACGAGCAGTACTTC. This encodes CASSLGWEGAYEQYF.